This paragraph covers one TCR beta chain sequence. Its matching antigen is unknown. The data belong to a study of vaccination and CD4 T cells after COVID-19. Treatment of the sample: roughly nine-day PBMC culture with coronavirus spike peptide pools or control peptides (ViraFEST assay). On days 3 and 7, half the medium was swapped for fresh IL-2-containing medium. At the Johns Hopkins FTIC core, DNA taken from cultured CD4+ T cells was sequenced by way of the Oncomine TCR Beta short-read assay. TCRdb analysed the PCR reads with MiXCR anew, one entry per CDR3 protein. Of about 7,400 distinct CDR3 sequences listed, around 67% are singletons. Overall study findings and caveats: Convalescent patients had a median approximately 86% of post-vaccine SARS-CoV-2-reactive clones that were detected only after vaccination, not before it.

The sequencing input was CD4+ T cells from blood, cultured in vitro. The receptor was derived from a human donor who had recovered from COVID-19.

CDR3 protein: CATSRDSFGQNTEAFF. The CDR3 DNA reads as TGTGCCACCAGCAGAGATAGTTTTGGGCAGAACACTGAAGCTTTCTTT. The chain carries TRBV15 and TRBJ1-1; D gene unclear. This CDR3 has 16 residues. Germline V lookup: CDR1 LNHNV, CDR2 YYDKDF (reference sequence). Trimming removed 0 bases at V and 1 base at J, with 12 bases between.